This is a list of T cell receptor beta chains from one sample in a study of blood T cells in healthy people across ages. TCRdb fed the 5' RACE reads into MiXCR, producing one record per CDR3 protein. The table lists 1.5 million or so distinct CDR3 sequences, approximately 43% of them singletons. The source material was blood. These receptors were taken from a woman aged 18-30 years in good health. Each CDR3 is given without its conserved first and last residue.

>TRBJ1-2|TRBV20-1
SASAPHYGYT
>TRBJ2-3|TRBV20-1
SASSGLDTQY
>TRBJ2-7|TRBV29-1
SVPGQGSNEQY
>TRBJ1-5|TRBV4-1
ASGRGTGSNQPQH
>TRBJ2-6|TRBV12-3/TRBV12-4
AGSRETGANVLT
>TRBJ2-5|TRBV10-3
AISDPVGQETQY
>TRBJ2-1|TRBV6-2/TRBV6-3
ASTRGNEQF
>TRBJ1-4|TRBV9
ASSGQGRTNEKLF
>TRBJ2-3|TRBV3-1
ASSQPTSGTDTQY
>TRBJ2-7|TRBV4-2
ASSQNRVYEQY
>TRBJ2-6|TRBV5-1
ASSLDGAGANVLT
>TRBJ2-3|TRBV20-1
SASYGRGTDTQY